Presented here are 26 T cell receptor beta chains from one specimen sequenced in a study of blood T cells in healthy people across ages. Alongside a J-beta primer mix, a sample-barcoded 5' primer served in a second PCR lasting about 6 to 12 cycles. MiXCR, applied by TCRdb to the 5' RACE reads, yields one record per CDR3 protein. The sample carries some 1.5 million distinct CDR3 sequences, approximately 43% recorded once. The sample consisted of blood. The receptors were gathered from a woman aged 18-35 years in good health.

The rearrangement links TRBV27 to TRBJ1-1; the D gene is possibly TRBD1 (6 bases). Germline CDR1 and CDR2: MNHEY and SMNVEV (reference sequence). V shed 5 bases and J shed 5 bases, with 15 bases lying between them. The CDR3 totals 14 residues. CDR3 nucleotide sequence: TGTGCCAGCAGTGCCCGACAGAGGGGGACTGAAGCTTTCTTT. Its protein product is CASSARQRGTEAFF.

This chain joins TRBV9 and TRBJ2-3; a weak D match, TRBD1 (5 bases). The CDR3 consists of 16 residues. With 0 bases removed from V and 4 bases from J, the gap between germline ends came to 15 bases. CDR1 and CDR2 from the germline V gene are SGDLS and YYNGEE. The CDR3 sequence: CASSVGTLGPPDTQYF. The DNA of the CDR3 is TGTGCCAGCAGCGTAGGGACATTGGGGCCTCCAGATACGCAGTATTTT.

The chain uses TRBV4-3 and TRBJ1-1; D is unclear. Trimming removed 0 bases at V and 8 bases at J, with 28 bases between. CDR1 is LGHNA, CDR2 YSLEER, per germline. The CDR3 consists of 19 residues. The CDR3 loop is CASSQDLFVKGGGFMEAFF. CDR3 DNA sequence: TGCGCCAGCAGCCAAGATCTTTTTGTCAAGGGAGGAGGGTTTATGGAAGCTTTCTTT.

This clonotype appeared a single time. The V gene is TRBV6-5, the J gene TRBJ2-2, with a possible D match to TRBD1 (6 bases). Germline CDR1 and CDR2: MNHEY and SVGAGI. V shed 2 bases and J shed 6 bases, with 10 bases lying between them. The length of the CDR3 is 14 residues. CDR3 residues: CASSYEGVAGELFF. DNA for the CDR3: TGTGCCAGCAGTTACGAGGGGGTGGCCGGGGAGCTGTTTTTT.

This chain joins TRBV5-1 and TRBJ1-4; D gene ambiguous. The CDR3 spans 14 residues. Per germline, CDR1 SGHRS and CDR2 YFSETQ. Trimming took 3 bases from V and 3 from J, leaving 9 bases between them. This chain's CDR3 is CASSSDASNEKLFF. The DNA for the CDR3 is TGCGCCAGCAGCTCGGACGCTTCTAATGAAAAACTGTTTTTT.

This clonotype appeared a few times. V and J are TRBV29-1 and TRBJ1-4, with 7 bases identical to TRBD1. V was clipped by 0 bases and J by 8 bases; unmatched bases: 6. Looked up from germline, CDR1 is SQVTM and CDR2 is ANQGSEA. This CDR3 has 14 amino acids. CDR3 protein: CSVEDQSDREKLFF. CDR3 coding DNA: TGCAGCGTTGAAGATCAGTCGGACAGGGAAAAACTGTTTTTT.

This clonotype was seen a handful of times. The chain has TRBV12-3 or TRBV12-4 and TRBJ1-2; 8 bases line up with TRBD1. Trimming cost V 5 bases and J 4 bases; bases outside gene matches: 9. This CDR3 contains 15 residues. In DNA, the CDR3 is TGTGCCAGCAGTGAGCCGACAGGGGCGGTCTATGGCTACACCTTC. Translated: CASSEPTGAVYGYTF.

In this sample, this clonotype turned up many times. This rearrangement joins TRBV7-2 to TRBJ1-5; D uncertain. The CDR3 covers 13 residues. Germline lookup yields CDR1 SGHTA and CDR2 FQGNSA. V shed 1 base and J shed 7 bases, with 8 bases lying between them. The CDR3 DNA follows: TGTGCCAGCAGCTTAGAGGTTGGGCAGCCCCAGCATTTT. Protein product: CASSLEVGQPQHF.

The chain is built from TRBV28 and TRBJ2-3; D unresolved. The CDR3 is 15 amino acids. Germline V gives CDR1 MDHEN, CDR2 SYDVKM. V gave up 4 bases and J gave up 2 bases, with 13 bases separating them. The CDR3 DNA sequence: TGTGCCAGCAGTTACAACCAAAAAATCACAGATACGCAGTATTTT. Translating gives CASSYNQKITDTQYF.

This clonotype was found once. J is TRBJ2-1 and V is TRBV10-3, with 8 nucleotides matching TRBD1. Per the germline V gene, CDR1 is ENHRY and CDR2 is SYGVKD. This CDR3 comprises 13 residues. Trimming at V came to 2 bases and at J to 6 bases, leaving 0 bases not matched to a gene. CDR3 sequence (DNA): TGTGCCATCAGTGAGACAGGGGGCAATGAGCAGTTCTTC. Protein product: CAISETGGNEQFF.

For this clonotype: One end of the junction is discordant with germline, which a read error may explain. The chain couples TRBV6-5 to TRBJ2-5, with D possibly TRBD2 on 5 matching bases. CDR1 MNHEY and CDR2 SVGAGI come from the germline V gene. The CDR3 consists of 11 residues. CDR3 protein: CAGSSLGEKYF. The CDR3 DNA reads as TGTGCCGGCAGCTCCCTCGGGGAAAAGTACTTC.

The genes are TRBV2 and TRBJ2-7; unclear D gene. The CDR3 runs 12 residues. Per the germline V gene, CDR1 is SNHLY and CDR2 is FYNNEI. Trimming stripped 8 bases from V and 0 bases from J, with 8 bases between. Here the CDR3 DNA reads TGTGCCAGCGCCCAGCGCTCCTACGAGCAGTACTTC. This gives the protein CASAQRSYEQYF.

CDR3: CASSLWGLSDTQYF. The DNA of the CDR3 is TGTGCCAGCAGCTTGTGGGGCCTGTCGGATACGCAGTATTTT. The chain joins TRBV5-6 to TRBJ2-3; D is possibly TRBD1 (5 bases). Germline assignment: CDR1 SGHDT and CDR2 YYEEEE. The CDR3 totals 14 residues. Between the trimmed V and J ends, which lost 1 base and 6 bases, there was a span of 12 bases.

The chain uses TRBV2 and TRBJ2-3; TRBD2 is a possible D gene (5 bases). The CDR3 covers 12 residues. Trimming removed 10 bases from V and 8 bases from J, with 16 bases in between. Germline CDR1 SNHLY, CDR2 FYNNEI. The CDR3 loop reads CATTRIRGTQYF. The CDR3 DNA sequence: TGTGCCACCACCAGGATCCGGGGTACGCAGTATTTT.

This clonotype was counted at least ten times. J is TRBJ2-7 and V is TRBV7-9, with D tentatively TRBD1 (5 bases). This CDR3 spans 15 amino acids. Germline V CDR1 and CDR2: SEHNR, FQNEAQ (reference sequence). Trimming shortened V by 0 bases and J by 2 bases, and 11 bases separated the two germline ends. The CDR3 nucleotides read TGTGCCAGCAGCTTAGCCCTTGGACAAGCCTACGAGCAGTACTTC. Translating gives CASSLALGQAYEQYF.

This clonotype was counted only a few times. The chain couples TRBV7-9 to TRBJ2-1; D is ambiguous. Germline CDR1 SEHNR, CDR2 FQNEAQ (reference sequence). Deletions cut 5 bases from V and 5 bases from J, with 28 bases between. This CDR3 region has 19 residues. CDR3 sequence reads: CASSAPYLPPARFNNEQFF. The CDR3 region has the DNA TGTGCCAGCAGCGCGCCCTATTTACCGCCTGCACGGTTCAACAATGAGCAGTTCTTC.

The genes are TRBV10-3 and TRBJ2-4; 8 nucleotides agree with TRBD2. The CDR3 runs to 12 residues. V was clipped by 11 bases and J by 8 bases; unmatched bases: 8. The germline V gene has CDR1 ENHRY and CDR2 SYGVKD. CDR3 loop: CAASGSRDIQYF. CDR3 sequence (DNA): TGTGCCGCAAGCGGGAGTCGGGACATTCAGTACTTC.

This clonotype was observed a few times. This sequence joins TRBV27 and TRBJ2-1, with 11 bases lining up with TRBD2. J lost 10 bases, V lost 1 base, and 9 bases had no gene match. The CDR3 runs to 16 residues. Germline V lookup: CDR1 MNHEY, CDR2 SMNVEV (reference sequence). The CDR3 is CASSLFALAGVEEQFF. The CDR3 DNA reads TGTGCCAGCAGTTTATTCGCACTAGCGGGAGTAGAGGAGCAGTTCTTC.

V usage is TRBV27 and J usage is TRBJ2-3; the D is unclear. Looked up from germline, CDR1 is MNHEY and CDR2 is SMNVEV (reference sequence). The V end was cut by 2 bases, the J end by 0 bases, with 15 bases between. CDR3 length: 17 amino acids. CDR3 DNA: TGTGCCAGCAGTTTACTTCGACGGGTGGGGAGCACAGATACGCAGTATTTT. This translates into CASSLLRRVGSTDTQYF.

The CDR3 is CASSPPKGRDTEAFF. In DNA form, the CDR3 reads TGTGCCAGCAGCCCACCCAAGGGCAGGGACACTGAAGCTTTCTTT. This sequence joins TRBV7-8 and TRBJ1-1; TRBD1 is a possible D gene (5 bases). V gave up 5 bases and J gave up 3 bases, with 16 bases separating them. Germline loops: CDR1 SGHVS, CDR2 FQNEAQ. The CDR3 is 15 residues long.

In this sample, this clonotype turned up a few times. The CDR3 loop reads CASSLVQGANYGYTF. The CDR3, as DNA: TGTGCCAGCAGCTTAGTTCAGGGGGCTAACTATGGCTACACCTTC. The chain combines TRBV7-9 with TRBJ1-2; 7 bases fit TRBD1. The germline V gene encodes CDR1 SEHNR and CDR2 FQNEAQ (reference sequence). The CDR3 loop spans 15 amino acids. V gave up 1 base and J gave up 0 bases; unmatched junction bases: 2.

As DNA, the CDR3 is TGTGCCAGCAGTCCGGCGGGGGCCAGCACAGATACGCAGTATTTT. This sequence encodes CASSPAGASTDTQYF. The chain recombines TRBV27 with TRBJ2-3, with a possible D match to TRBD2 (7 bases). This CDR3 has 15 residues. Germline values: CDR1 MNHEY, CDR2 SMNVEV (reference sequence). Trimming left V 5 bases short and J 0 bases short, with 12 bases between.

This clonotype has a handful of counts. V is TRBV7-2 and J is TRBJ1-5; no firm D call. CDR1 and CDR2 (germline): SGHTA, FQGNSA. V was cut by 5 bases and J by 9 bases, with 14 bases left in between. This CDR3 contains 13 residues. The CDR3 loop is CASSGLGDTPQHF. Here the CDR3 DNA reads TGTGCCAGCAGCGGACTGGGCGATACGCCCCAGCATTTT.

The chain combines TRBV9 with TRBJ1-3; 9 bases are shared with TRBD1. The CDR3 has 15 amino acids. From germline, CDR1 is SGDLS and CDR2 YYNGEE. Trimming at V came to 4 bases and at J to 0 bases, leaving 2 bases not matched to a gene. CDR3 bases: TGTGCCAGCAGCCCGACAGGGGGCTCTGGAAACACCATATATTTT. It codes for CASSPTGGSGNTIYF.

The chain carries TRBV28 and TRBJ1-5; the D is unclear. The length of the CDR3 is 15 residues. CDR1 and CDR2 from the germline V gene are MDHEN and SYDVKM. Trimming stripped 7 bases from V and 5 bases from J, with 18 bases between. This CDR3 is CASTYRAALYQPQHF. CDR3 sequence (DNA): TGTGCCAGCACATACCGGGCCGCTCTTTATCAGCCCCAGCATTTT.

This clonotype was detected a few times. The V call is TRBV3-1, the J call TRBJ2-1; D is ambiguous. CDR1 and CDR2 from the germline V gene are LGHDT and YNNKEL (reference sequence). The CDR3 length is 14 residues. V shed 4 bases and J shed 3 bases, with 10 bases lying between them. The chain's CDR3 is CASSPHRDYNEQFF. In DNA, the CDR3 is TGTGCCAGCAGCCCCCATAGGGACTACAATGAGCAGTTCTTC.